The 12 T cell receptor beta chains below were found in one sample sequenced in a study of blood T cell repertoires in COVID-19. Some clones are missing from TCRdb's copy, which holds only in-frame ones; the method was immunoSEQ multiplex PCR. The sample records some 140,000 clones, 75% to 95% being singletons. Sequencing was carried out using peripheral blood. Receptors were obtained from a man aged 50-59 years with acute or convalescent COVID-19.

This chain uses TRBV27 with TRBJ2-7, with 8 bases lining up with TRBD2. The CDR3 is 15 residues long. V dropped 8 bases and J dropped 2; count of bases not matched to a gene: 11. Germline loops: CDR1 MNHEY, CDR2 SMNVEV (reference sequence). DNA of the CDR3: TGTGCCAGCTGTCCGGACGGGGGGGCTGCCTACGAGCAGTACTTC. As protein: CASCPDGGAAYEQYF.

V is TRBV2 and J is TRBJ2-1; D might be TRBD1 (7 bases). V was clipped by 6 bases and J by 8 bases, with 11 bases between them. The CDR3 totals 12 residues. Germline V lookup: CDR1 SNHLY, CDR2 FYNNEI. The CDR3 DNA reads as TGTGCCAGCAGCGACAGGGAGGATGAGCAGTTCTTC. Translating gives CASSDREDEQFF. Looking up the rest from reference TRBV2 and TRBJ2-1 gives the full variable domain: EPEVTQTPSHQVTQMGQEVILRCVPISNHLYFYWYRQILGQKVEFLVSFYNNEISEKSEIFDDQFSVERPDGSNFTLKIRSTKLEDSAMYFCASSDREDEQFFGPGTRLTVL.

The genes are TRBV28 and TRBJ2-7, with a possible D match to TRBD1 (5 bases). CDR3 length: 15 amino acids. Per germline, CDR1 MDHEN and CDR2 SYDVKM. Trimming pared 6 bases from V and 0 bases from J, leaving 15 bases between. Written as DNA, the CDR3 is TGTGCCAGCAGCCCGCCAGGGTATTCCTCCTACGAGCAGTACGTC. Protein: CASSPPGYSSYEQYV.

The chain has TRBV5-1 and TRBJ2-1; D unclear. Germline V CDR1 and CDR2: SGHRS, YFSETQ. Between the trimmed V and J ends, which lost 0 bases and 0 bases, there was a span of 7 bases. The CDR3 length is 15 residues. The CDR3 DNA reads as TGCGCCAGCAGCTTGGGCGTTAGCTCCTACAATGAGCAGTTCTTC. Translating it yields CASSLGVSSYNEQFF.

In its sample, this clone was seen once. The rearrangement uses TRBV5-4 and TRBJ2-1; 7 positions match TRBD2. Trimming at V came to 4 bases and at J to 3 bases, leaving 13 bases not matched to a gene. The CDR3 extends over 17 amino acids. Germline CDR1 and CDR2: SGHNT and YYREEE (reference sequence). The CDR3 nucleotides are TGTGCCAGCAGCCCTACTCCTTGGGGGGGGAGCTACAATGAGCAGTTCTTC. It translates to CASSPTPWGGSYNEQFF.

The rearrangement joins TRBV4-3 to TRBJ1-3; 10 bases are shared with TRBD1. The CDR3 runs 17 residues. CDR1 is LGHNA and CDR2 is YSLEER in the germline V gene. Trimming removed 4 bases from V and 0 bases from J; junction bases left unmatched: 6. The CDR3 region has the DNA TGCGCCAGCAGCCCCGAGGACAGGGGGTACTCTGGAAACACCATATATTTT. Protein product: CASSPEDRGYSGNTIYF.

V usage is TRBV9 and J usage is TRBJ2-5, with a weak D call TRBD2 (5 bases). The CDR3 has 14 residues. V dropped 4 bases and J dropped 6 bases, with 16 bases sitting between them. Germline V gene data show CDR1 as SGDLS and CDR2 as YYNGEE. The CDR3 loop reads CASSPFLTTQTQYF. CDR3 sequence (DNA): TGTGCCAGCAGCCCCTTCCTGACTACCCAGACCCAGTACTTC.

The rearrangement links TRBV6-5 to TRBJ1-5, with D unresolved. This CDR3 is built from 15 residues. CDR1 MNHEY and CDR2 SVGAGI come from the germline V gene. The V end was cut by 6 bases, the J end by 1 base, with 13 bases between. CDR3 DNA sequence: TGTGCCAGCAGCTTGACACGGAGGAGCAATCAGCCCCAGCATTTT. It specifies CASSLTRRSNQPQHF.

In this sample, this clone turned up once. V and J are TRBV7-3 and TRBJ1-1; possible D gene TRBD1, 5 bases. The CDR3 totals 14 residues. Germline loops: CDR1 SGHTA, CDR2 FQGTGA. Trimming removed 3 bases from V and 6 bases from J, with 14 bases in between. The chain's CDR3 is CASSFGGEKAEAFF. The CDR3 DNA sequence: TGTGCCAGCAGCTTCGGGGGTGAGAAGGCTGAAGCTTTCTTT.

A word on this clone: The sample carries other DNA sequences with the same CDR3. The rearrangement links TRBV7-3 to TRBJ2-1; 7 positions match TRBD2. CDR1 and CDR2 from the germline V gene are SGHTA and FQGTGA. The CDR3 contains 15 residues. Trimming cost V 4 bases and J 1 base; bases outside gene matches: 4. In nucleotides, the CDR3 is TGTGCCAGCAGCTCTCAGGGAGGGTCCTACAATGAGCAGTTCTTC. Translation: CASSSQGGSYNEQFF.

The rearrangement links TRBV7-8 to TRBJ2-3; maybe TRBD1 (5 bases). Germline assignment: CDR1 SGHVS and CDR2 FQNEAQ. The CDR3 length is 12 residues. V was pared by 6 bases and J by 5 bases, with 9 bases between. Written as DNA, the CDR3 is TGTGCCAGCAGTCAAGGGGTAGATACGCAGTATTTT. Translation: CASSQGVDTQYF. The full variable domain, completed using reference TRBV7-8 and TRBJ2-3, is GAGVSQSPRYKVAKRGQDVALRCDPISGHVSLFWYQQALGQGPEFLTYFQNEAQLDKSGLPSDRFFAERPEGSVSTLKIQRTQQEDSAVYLCASSQGVDTQYFGPGTRLTVL.

This clone was seen only a few times. The chain recombines TRBV5-1 with TRBJ2-7; tentatively, D is TRBD1 (5 bases). The ends were cut back, 0 bases at V and 4 bases at J, with 11 bases in the middle. Germline CDR1 SGHRS, CDR2 YFSETQ. The CDR3 consists of 14 residues. In DNA form, the CDR3 reads TGCGCCAGCAGCTTGGGACAGTCCTTATACGAGCAGTACTTC. This encodes CASSLGQSLYEQYF. The complete variable domain, with remaining parts taken from reference TRBV5-1 and TRBJ2-7, reads KAGVTQTPRYLIKTRGQQVTLSCSPISGHRSVSWYQQTPGQGLQFLFEYFSETQRNKGNFPGRFSGRQFSNSRSEMNVSTLELGDSALYLCASSLGQSLYEQYFGPGTRLTVT.